Listed here are 14 T cell receptor beta chains from one sample, sequenced in a study of blood T cell repertoires in COVID-19. The data were produced by immunoSEQ multiplex PCR, yet TCRdb's version contains in-frame clones alone and is incomplete. The sample records some 380,000 clones, over 65% being singletons. The sequenced sample consisted of peripheral blood. Every receptor here comes from a human donor with acute or convalescent COVID-19. The donor label of this sample is uncertain.

The gene calls are TRBV12-3 or TRBV12-4 and TRBJ1-1; D possibly corresponds to TRBD1 (5 bases). Between the trimmed V and J ends, which lost 5 bases and 11 bases, there was a span of 18 bases. The CDR3 runs to 13 residues. Here the CDR3 DNA reads TGTGCCAGCAGTCCCACTGGATGGGGCGGCGCTTTCTTT. It translates to CASSPTGWGGAFF.

This chain uses TRBV7-9 with TRBJ2-1, with D possibly matching TRBD2 (5 bases). The CDR3 extends over 14 amino acids. Trimming shortened V by 5 bases and J by 5 bases, and 13 bases separated the two germline ends. Germline values: CDR1 SEHNR, CDR2 FQNEAQ (reference sequence). Here the CDR3 DNA reads TGTGCCAGCAGCCTCGACCCGGGAAACAATGAGCAGTTCTTC. Its protein is CASSLDPGNNEQFF.

The chain links TRBV19 to TRBJ2-7; no definite D call. V gave up 5 bases and J gave up 0 bases, with 14 bases separating them. CDR1 LNHDA and CDR2 SQIVND come from the germline V gene (reference sequence). The CDR3 sequence is 15 residues long. The CDR3 is CASSALGTNSYEQYF. CDR3 coding DNA: TGTGCCAGTAGTGCCCTTGGCACGAACTCCTACGAGCAGTACTTC.

J is TRBJ2-2 and V is TRBV5-4; 8 bases fit TRBD2. Germline V gives CDR1 SGHNT, CDR2 YYREEE (reference sequence). This CDR3 contains 16 residues. V lost 1 base to trimming and J lost 5 bases; unmatched junction nucleotides: 7. For the CDR3, the DNA is TGTGCCAGCAGCTTGAAGTGGACTAGCTCAACCGGGGAGCTGTTTTTT. It is translated as CASSLKWTSSTGELFF.

This clone was detected a few times. The chain links TRBV4-2 to TRBJ1-4; TRBD1 matches at 8 bases. The CDR3 contains 16 residues. With 1 base clipped from V and 7 bases from J, the junction kept 8 bases outside the gene matches. The germline gives CDR1 LGHNA, CDR2 YNFKEQ. The chain's CDR3 is CASSQAGGDRGEKLFF. CDR3 coding DNA: TGTGCCAGCAGCCAAGCTGGAGGAGACAGGGGTGAAAAACTGTTTTTT.

In its sample, this clone was seen once. This chain joins TRBV6-5 and TRBJ2-3; TRBD2 matches at 9 bases. The V and J ends lost 8 bases and 4 bases, in that order; junction bases with no gene match: 10. Germline V gene data show CDR1 as MNHEY and CDR2 as SVGAGI. The length of the CDR3 is 15 residues. The CDR3 DNA follows: TGTGCCAGCCGGACCCTTAGCGGGAGCGCAGATACGCAGTATTTT. This codes for CASRTLSGSADTQYF.

This chain connects TRBV11-2 to TRBJ2-2; no reliable D call. The CDR3 sequence is 14 residues long. V lost 1 base and J lost 6, with 9 bases in between. The germline V gene encodes CDR1 SGHAT and CDR2 FQNNGV. CDR3 nucleotides: TGTGCCAGCAGCTTAGTGATACTCCCCGGGGAGCTGTTTTTT. Amino acids: CASSLVILPGELFF.

The DNA for the CDR3 is TGTGCCAGCAGCTTAGCCCAGCTAGCGGGAGATGAGCAGTTCTTC. Translating it yields CASSLAQLAGDEQFF. The rearrangement links TRBV11-2 to TRBJ2-1; 10 bases fit TRBD2. CDR3 length equals 15 residues. Trimming took 1 base from V and 8 from J; bases not matched to a gene: 5. The germline V gene encodes CDR1 SGHAT and CDR2 FQNNGV.

The chain has TRBV2 and TRBJ2-2; unclear D gene. The CDR3 runs to 16 residues. Trimming took off 4 bases at V and 6 bases at J, with 18 bases between the two ends. CDR1 is SNHLY, CDR2 FYNNEI, per germline. The CDR3 coding sequence is TGTGCCAGCAGTGTGTCTCCTCCTCTAATGGCCGGGGAGCTGTTTTTT. It codes for CASSVSPPLMAGELFF.

V is TRBV11-2 and J is TRBJ2-1, with 9 bases lining up with TRBD2. The CDR3 consists of 16 residues. J gave up 0 bases and V 6 bases, and 6 bases lay outside the gene matches. Germline CDR1 and CDR2: SGHAT and FQNNGV. CDR3 protein: CASSQLAGGSYNEQFF. The CDR3 DNA is TGTGCCAGCAGTCAACTAGCGGGCGGCTCCTACAATGAGCAGTTCTTC. Using reference TRBV11-2 and TRBJ2-1 for the parts outside the CDR3, the full variable domain is EAGVAQSPRYKIIEKRQSVAFWCNPISGHATLYWYQQILGQGPKLLIQFQNNGVVDDSQLPKDRFSAERLKGVDSTLKIQPAKLEDSAVYLCASSQLAGGSYNEQFFGPGTRLTVL.

This clone was counted between two and nine times. The chain employs TRBV7-2 and TRBJ1-4; no clear D gene. Per the germline V gene, CDR1 is SGHTA and CDR2 is FQGNSA. The CDR3 covers 14 residues. V was pared by 4 bases and J by 7 bases, with 13 bases between. CDR3 amino acids: CASSWQDSGEKLFF. The CDR3, as DNA: TGTGCCAGCAGCTGGCAGGATTCCGGTGAAAAACTGTTTTTT.

The J gene is TRBJ2-1, the V gene TRBV6-5, with D maybe TRBD1 (6 bases). Trimming took 10 bases from V and 4 from J, leaving 17 bases between them. Germline lookup yields CDR1 MNHEY and CDR2 SVGAGI. This CDR3 is built from 14 residues. The CDR3 sequence: CATLQGTAYNEQFF. The CDR3 DNA follows: TGTGCCACCCTTCAGGGGACGGCTTACAATGAGCAGTTCTTC.

J is TRBJ2-5 and V is TRBV3-1 (or the pseudogene TRBV3-2); tentative D call: TRBD1 (5 bases). The CDR3 has 14 residues. V was trimmed by 3 bases and J by 1 base, leaving 9 bases between them. CDR1 and CDR2 (germline): LGHDT, YNNKEL (reference sequence). CDR3 in amino acids: CASSHSGSQETQYF. For the CDR3, the DNA is TGTGCCAGCAGCCATTCAGGGTCCCAAGAGACCCAGTACTTC.

The chain carries TRBV28 and TRBJ2-3, with a weak D call TRBD2 (6 bases). The CDR3 contains 16 residues. The germline gives CDR1 MDHEN, CDR2 SYDVKM. V was clipped by 2 bases and J by 6 bases, with 18 bases between them. This CDR3 reads CASSLGRGMGGDTQYF. CDR3 sequence (DNA): TGTGCCAGCAGTTTAGGTCGGGGGATGGGGGGTGATACGCAGTATTTT.